These 18 T cell receptor beta chains were sequenced from one sample in a study of metastatic and nonmetastatic thyroid tumors. TCRdb re-clonotyped the PCR reads through MiXCR. The profile covers over 11,000 clones, with less than 25% appearing a single time and roughly 8% taken by the ten largest. There were no patients who had received any treatment before thyroid surgery. The sample was blood. The receptors come from a female donor with papillary thyroid cancer or a benign thyroid nodule (not recorded which). Some clones in this sample may be carry-over from other donors' samples.

This clone appeared many times. This chain connects TRBV18 to TRBJ1-3; maybe TRBD1 (5 bases). Germline V gene data show CDR1 as KGHSH and CDR2 as LQKENI. Trimming shortened V by 3 bases and J by 0 bases, and 18 bases separated the two germline ends. The CDR3 is 18 residues long. CDR3 DNA sequence: TGTGCCAGCTCACCGCCCATCAACGACAGATACTCTGGAAACACCATATATTTT. The encoded protein is CASSPPINDRYSGNTIYF.

In its sample, this clone was seen many times. This chain uses TRBV9 with TRBJ2-7; the match to TRBD2 covers 12 bases. This CDR3 spans 18 amino acids. CDR1 and CDR2 (germline): SGDLS, YYNGEE. Trimming at V came to 4 bases and at J to 4 bases, leaving 15 bases not matched to a gene. CDR3 sequence reads: CASSREGASGRAGYEQYF. The CDR3 DNA sequence: TGTGCCAGCAGCCGAGAGGGGGCTAGCGGGAGGGCCGGGTACGAGCAGTACTTC.

V and J are TRBV2 and TRBJ2-1; 8 nucleotides agree with TRBD1. Germline V gene lookup returns CDR1 SNHLY and CDR2 FYNNEI. The CDR3 covers 14 residues. Trimming cost V 4 bases and J 7 bases; bases outside gene matches: 6. The CDR3 DNA follows: TGTGCCAGCAGTGTGCAGGGGGCGATTAATGAGCAGTTCTTC. This translates into CASSVQGAINEQFF.

This clone has a count of ten or more. The CDR3 region has the DNA TGTGCCAGCAGCTTTGGAGGGATCACAGATACGCAGTATTTT. Its protein is CASSFGGITDTQYF. The chain has TRBV5-6 and TRBJ2-3; possibly TRBD2 for D (6 bases). This CDR3 is 14 amino acids long. V was clipped by 2 bases and J by 2 bases, with 9 bases between them. Per the germline V gene, CDR1 is SGHDT and CDR2 is YYEEEE.

By frequency in the sample, this clone is medium-sized. The chain links TRBV2 to TRBJ2-2, with 9 bases that match TRBD1. The length of the CDR3 is 15 residues. CDR1 and CDR2 from the germline V gene are SNHLY and FYNNEI. Trimming at V came to 7 bases and at J to 3 bases, leaving 6 bases not matched to a gene. The CDR3 DNA sequence: TGTGCCAGCATGGGACAGGGTCGGCACACCGGGGAGCTGTTTTTT. It translates to CASMGQGRHTGELFF.

J is TRBJ1-1 and V is TRBV5-1; D unresolved. There are 13 residues in the CDR3. V was cut by 5 bases and J by 0 bases, with 8 bases left in between. CDR1 SGHRS and CDR2 YFSETQ come from the germline V gene. The CDR3 sequence is CASRPVMNTEAFF. The CDR3 region has the DNA TGCGCCAGCAGGCCGGTAATGAACACTGAAGCTTTCTTT.

In its sample, this clone was seen a few times. This chain uses TRBV6-2 or TRBV6-3 with TRBJ1-6; D is ambiguous. The V gene's germline CDR1 is MNHEY and CDR2 SVGEGT. The V end was cut by 5 bases, the J end by 7 bases, with 12 bases between. This CDR3 has 14 residues. CDR3 sequence reads: CASSLGRENSPLHF. The DNA for the CDR3 is TGTGCCAGCAGTCTCGGACGAGAAAATTCACCCCTCCACTTT.

By sample fraction, this clone is medium-sized. The V call is TRBV6-1, the J call TRBJ1-1; D might be TRBD1 (6 bases). The CDR3 runs 13 residues. V was trimmed by 7 bases and J by 7 bases, leaving 16 bases between them. CDR1 is MNHNS and CDR2 is SASEGT in the germline V gene. In DNA, the CDR3 is TGTGCCAGCACAGATCAGGGGCTGGGTGAAGCTTTCTTT. The encoded protein is CASTDQGLGEAFF.

This clone is termed medium-sized. The chain joins TRBV28 to TRBJ2-5, with 8 bases that match TRBD1. The germline gives CDR1 MDHEN, CDR2 SYDVKM. This CDR3 spans 16 amino acids. The V and J ends lost 6 bases and 5 bases, in that order; junction bases with no gene match: 14. The DNA for the CDR3 is TGTGCCAGCAGGCCCCGGGACAGGCTCCTCTGGGAGACCCAGTACTTC. It yields the protein CASRPRDRLLWETQYF.

This clone has ten or more counts. The V gene is TRBV20-1, the J gene TRBJ1-5; possibly TRBD1 for D (5 bases). Germline V CDR1 and CDR2: DFQATT, SNEGSKA (reference sequence). This CDR3 is 13 amino acids long. V was shortened by 4 bases and J by 4 bases, with 11 bases between the two germline ends. The CDR3 nucleotides read TGCAGTGCTATGATCAGGGAAAATCAGCCCCAGCATTTT. Encoded protein: CSAMIRENQPQHF.

A few counts support this clone. A read error may be the cause here, since a much bigger clone is one base away. The rearrangement joins TRBV29-1 to TRBJ2-5; 9 nucleotides match TRBD1. V lost 7 bases and J lost 7; bases outside the gene matches: 7. The CDR3 loop spans 12 amino acids. Germline values: CDR1 SQVTM, CDR2 ANQGSEA. CDR3 coding DNA: TGCAGCGGTGACATGGACAGGGGGACCCAGTACTTC. Amino acid sequence: CSGDMDRGTQYF.

This clone was detected only a few times. The V call is TRBV6-2 or TRBV6-3, the J call TRBJ2-7; D possibly uses TRBD1 or TRBD2 (5 bases each). V shed 7 bases and J shed 7 bases, with 17 bases lying between them. Germline V lookup: CDR1 MNHEY, CDR2 SVGEGT. The CDR3 totals 13 residues. The CDR3 DNA is TGTGCCAGCACCCCTGGGGCGGGCTATGAGCAGTACTTC. It specifies CASTPGAGYEQYF.

The CDR3 here is CASSLGGQGGYTF. The CDR3 DNA follows: TGTGCCAGCAGCTTAGGGGGTCAAGGGGGCTACACCTTC. The chain recombines TRBV11-3 with TRBJ1-2; D remains unclear. Trimming removed 1 base at V and 8 bases at J, with 11 bases between. The CDR3 loop spans 13 amino acids. Germline CDR1 is SGHNT and CDR2 is YENEEA.

This clone was recorded many times. The rearrangement joins TRBV20-1 to TRBJ2-7, with a tentative D call TRBD2 (7 bases). The CDR3 totals 16 residues. Germline V gene sequence: CDR1 DFQATT, CDR2 SNEGSKA (reference sequence). V gave up 2 bases and J gave up 5 bases, with 22 bases separating them. CDR3 amino acids: CSARSGGESPLHEQYF. Here the CDR3 DNA reads TGCAGTGCTAGATCGGGGGGCGAATCGCCACTTCACGAGCAGTACTTC.

This clone was detected ten times or more. Possible read error: a much larger clone is one base away. Here the CDR3 reads CAISESGQSSDEQYF. The CDR3 DNA sequence: TGTGCCATCAGTGAGTCGGGACAGAGCTCCGACGAGCAGTACTTC. The rearrangement uses TRBV10-3 and TRBJ2-7; 7 bases are a match to TRBD1. This CDR3 region has 15 residues. The germline V gene has CDR1 ENHRY and CDR2 SYGVKD.

This clone was picked up a small number of times. The CDR3 DNA reads TGTGCCACCATGAGGGACAGCCATTTGGAGCAGTACTTC. This translates into CATMRDSHLEQYF. The gene calls are TRBV15 and TRBJ2-7, with 7 bases matching TRBD1. The CDR3 sequence is 13 residues long. CDR1 is LNHNV, CDR2 YYDKDF, per germline (reference sequence). V was clipped by 7 bases and J by 7 bases; unmatched bases: 10.

Relative to its sample, this clone is medium-sized (0.01 to 0.1%). This chain uses TRBV2 with TRBJ2-6, with D perhaps TRBD1 (6 bases). The CDR3 totals 16 residues. Looked up from germline, CDR1 is SNHLY and CDR2 is FYNNEI. V was pared by 0 bases and J by 0 bases, with 6 bases between. CDR3 protein: CASSEAGGSGANVLTF. CDR3 bases: TGTGCCAGCAGTGAAGCAGGGGGCTCTGGGGCCAACGTCCTGACTTTC.

In its sample, this clone was seen many times. The chain recombines TRBV5-6 with TRBJ2-3, with 10 bases aligning to TRBD2. V dropped 7 bases and J dropped 3; count of bases not matched to a gene: 8. The CDR3 sequence is 15 residues long. Germline V gives CDR1 SGHDT, CDR2 YYEEEE. DNA for the CDR3: TGTGCCAGCGGAGAAGCGGGGGGGCCGACAGATACGCAGTATTTT. Protein: CASGEAGGPTDTQYF.